This is a list of T cell receptor beta chains from one sample in a study of human T cells and chemical hapten exposure. TCRdb ran MiXCR on the RACE reads and lists one entry per CDR3 protein. The sample includes more than 70,000 distinct CDR3 sequences, roughly 10% of them seen just once. The sequenced sample was whole blood, obtained in connection with sensitization to the hapten diphenylcyclopropenone (DPC). The receptors here all came from a man aged 18 to 29 with alopecia areata. Some clones in this sample may be carry-over from other donors' samples. CDR3s leave out the opening cysteine and the closing phenylalanine or tryptophan.

V	J	CDR3
TRBV7-9	TRBJ1-3	ASNRNVGNTIY
TRBV19	TRBJ1-3	ASSIDEDSGNTIY
TRBV12-3/TRBV12-4	TRBJ2-1	ASRPGLGSDEQF
TRBV7-2	TRBJ2-3	ASSYRGDGTDTQY
TRBV5-1	TRBJ1-5	ASSLSTGLNQPLH
TRBV7-6	TRBJ2-5	ASTDTPEGETQY
TRBV6-4	TRBJ1-1	ASRAAGDTEAF
TRBV19	TRBJ2-3	ASSMTWGTDTQY
TRBV4-3	TRBJ2-1	ASSQDFRGTNEQF
TRBV4-1	TRBJ1-6	ASSQAVGAGNSPLH
TRBV6-5	TRBJ2-4	ASSSPDRAKNIQY
TRBV18	TRBJ1-5	ASSTTQDDSNQPQH
TRBV28	TRBJ1-5	ASSLRQPQH
TRBV7-9	TRBJ2-1	ASSSLRAIGTGHEQF
TRBV18	TRBJ2-3	ASSKTSEGQQNTDTQY
TRBV11-2	TRBJ2-3	ASSSPGGTSDTQY
TRBV5-6	TRBJ1-2	ASSFVGDYGYT
TRBV7-8	TRBJ1-5	ASSLARRLNQPQH
TRBV3-1	TRBJ2-1	ASSQDRFRQF
TRBV19	TRBJ2-5	ASSIDGPGRRY
TRBV29-1	TRBJ1-2	SVPSRGNAAYGYT
TRBV7-9	TRBJ1-1	ASSLDTEAF
TRBV4-3	TRBJ1-2	ASSQDRGRGYGYT
TRBV25-1	TRBJ2-2	ASSEVNRATGELF
TRBV7-9	TRBJ2-5	ASNPTGTAQETQY
TRBV3-1	TRBJ1-3	ASSQSQGPKY
TRBV3-1	TRBJ1-1	ASSPQGGTMNTEAF
TRBV12-3/TRBV12-4	TRBJ2-1	ASRTASPNEQF
TRBV11-3	TRBJ2-2	ASGGWTGELF
TRBV25-1	TRBJ2-3	ASGRTGVSTDTQY
TRBV3-1	TRBJ1-6	ASSQDFTGGPLH
TRBV11-2	TRBJ2-5	ASSVGQPGETQY
TRBV19	TRBJ2-3	ASSSGGASSFYDATTKTDTQY
TRBV20-1	TRBJ1-2	SASPPGYGYT
TRBV27	TRBJ2-2	ASSFAQAANTGELF
TRBV7-2	TRBJ1-3	ASSKGEHGNTIY
TRBV12-3/TRBV12-4	TRBJ2-1	ASSPGGTYNEQF
TRBV27	TRBJ2-1	ASTWGTGLGSSYNEQF
TRBV7-9	TRBJ1-2	ASSLASTGPGYT
TRBV6-1	TRBJ2-3	ASRDSGTDTQY
TRBV7-9	TRBJ2-3	ASSVDTRTDTQY
TRBV25-1	TRBJ2-1	ASSEGRNEQF
TRBV4-3	TRBJ2-7	ASSQDWVKSYEQY